A selection of T cell receptor beta chains follows, all from one sample in a study of T cell changes during pregnancy in multiple sclerosis. Here immunoSEQ multiplex PCR was the method, and the copy in TCRdb shows in-frame clones only, minus some. The repertoire holds 95,000 to 150,000 clones, over 85% seen once, with 6.2% in the top ten. The material was peripheral blood, obtained before pregnancy. These receptors came from a female donor with multiple sclerosis, enrolled in a pregnancy study. CDR3s include the opening cysteine and the closing phenylalanine or tryptophan. D genes are given only for firm matches. Only some rows state a clone size, as once, few, many or a class for expanded clones.

d_gene	v_gene	abundance	j_gene	len	CDR3nt	CDR3aa
TRBD2	TRBV4-1	-	TRBJ2-5	16	TGCGCCAGCAGCCAGGTTAGCGGGGGGGCCAAAGAGACCCAGTACTTC	CASSQVSGGAKETQYF
TRBD2	TRBV5-4	-	TRBJ2-3	15	TGTGCCAGCAGCTCGCTCCGCGGGAGCTTGGATACGCAGTATTTT	CASSSLRGSLDTQYF
-	TRBV7-2	-	TRBJ2-3	15	TGTGCCAGCGCAACGGCGGTGCAAGGGGCAGATACGCAGTATTTT	CASATAVQGADTQYF
-	TRBV5-4	-	TRBJ2-3	15	TGTGCCAGCAGCTTACGCAGGGAGGGCACAGATACGCAGTATTTT	CASSLRREGTDTQYF
TRBD1	TRBV6-5	-	TRBJ2-7	14	TGTGCCAGCAGTTATAAACAGGGGATTGGCGAGCAGTACTTC	CASSYKQGIGEQYF
-	TRBV28	-	TRBJ1-5	14	TGTGCCAGCAGTTTATTTTGGGGAGATCAGCCCCAGCATTTT	CASSLFWGDQPQHF
-	TRBV6-1	-	TRBJ1-6	16	TGTGCCAGCAGTGAAACGGGACATTTGTCGAATTCACCCCTCCACTTT	CASSETGHLSNSPLHF
-	TRBV7-2	-	TRBJ1-3	15	TGTGCCAGCAGCCTAGGCCGGGGCTCTGGAAACACCATATATTTT	CASSLGRGSGNTIYF
TRBD2	TRBV11-2	-	TRBJ2-4	15	TGTGCCAGCAGCCGGAGGGGACTAGCGGAAAACATTCAGTACTTC	CASSRRGLAENIQYF
-	TRBV7-9	once	TRBJ2-7	13	TGTGCCAGCAGTGTCTGGAGCGGCTACGAGCAGTACTTC	CASSVWSGYEQYF
-	TRBV4-1	-	TRBJ2-3	16	TGCGCCAGCAGCCAAACCCTAGCGTTTAGCACAGATACGCAGTATTTT	CASSQTLAFSTDTQYF
TRBD1	TRBV11-2	once	TRBJ1-2	13	TGTGCCAGCAGCGCGACAGGGGGCTTTGGCTACACCTTC	CASSATGGFGYTF
-	TRBV19	-	TRBJ2-2	13	TGTGCCAGTAGTCCCTCGGGCACCGGGGAGCTGTTTTTT	CASSPSGTGELFF
-	TRBV7-2	-	TRBJ2-1	14	TGTGCCAGCAGCTTATTGAGTGGTTCAGGGGAGCAGTTCTTC	CASSLLSGSGEQFF
-	TRBV30	-	TRBJ2-3	16	TGTGCCTGGATGCAAGGGGGCGGGAGGAACGTGGATACGCAGTATTTT	CAWMQGGGRNVDTQYF
TRBD1	TRBV18	-	TRBJ1-2	16	TGTGCCAGCTCACCCGACAGGGTCCCCTCTAACTATGGCTACACCTTC	CASSPDRVPSNYGYTF
-	TRBV6-1	-	TRBJ2-7	14	TGTGCCAGCAGTGAGCCGGGGCGGGGCTACGAGCAGTACTTC	CASSEPGRGYEQYF
-	TRBV5-6	-	TRBJ2-7	15	TGTGCCAGCAGCCTAAGCACTAGGCCGAGGATCGAGCAGTACTTC	CASSLSTRPRIEQYF
-	TRBV29-1	-	TRBJ2-3	14	TGCAGCGCCGACGGGAAGGGAAACACAGATACGCAGTATTTT	CSADGKGNTDTQYF
TRBD2	TRBV7-3	-	TRBJ2-1	15	TGTGCCAGCAGCAAGGGACTAGCGAACTACAATGAGCAGTTCTTC	CASSKGLANYNEQFF
-	TRBV7-9	-	TRBJ1-1	12	TGTGCCACCGGGGAGGGAAGCACTGAAGCTTTCTTT	CATGEGSTEAFF
TRBD1	TRBV2	-	TRBJ1-6	17	TGTGCCAGCGGGCTTACCGGGACAGGGCTCCGTGATTCACCCCTCCACTTT	CASGLTGTGLRDSPLHF
TRBD2	TRBV11-2	-	TRBJ2-7	18	TGTGCCAGCAGCCCTAGGTTGGAGCGGGGGGCCTCCTCCTACGAGCAGTACTTC	CASSPRLERGASSYEQYF
TRBD2	TRBV19	-	TRBJ2-3	18	TGTGCCAGTAGTATCGGGACTAGCGGGGGGGCTAGCACAGATACGCAGTATTTT	CASSIGTSGGASTDTQYF
-	TRBV6-1	-	TRBJ1-5	16	TGTGCCAGCAGTGAAGAAAAAGGCAGGGTAAATCAGCCCCAGCATTTT	CASSEEKGRVNQPQHF
-	TRBV4-1	-	TRBJ1-4	14	TGCGCCAGCAGCCCCGGGGGGGATAATGAAAAACTGTTTTTT	CASSPGGDNEKLFF
TRBD1	TRBV11-3	once	TRBJ2-1	13	TGTGCCAGCAGCTTAGTAGGGGGCGGTGAGCAGTTCTTC	CASSLVGGGEQFF
-	TRBV2	-	TRBJ2-7	11	TGTGCCAGCAGTGAATTGGCGGGGCAGTACTTC	CASSELAGQYF
-	TRBV19	-	TRBJ1-5	15	TGTGCCAGTGGCAAGACTTGGACAAGCAATCAGCCCCAGCATTTT	CASGKTWTSNQPQHF
TRBD2	TRBV2	-	TRBJ2-3	17	TGTGCCAGCAGATGGACTAGCGCAAACCTTCTCACAGATACGCAGTATTTT	CASRWTSANLLTDTQYF